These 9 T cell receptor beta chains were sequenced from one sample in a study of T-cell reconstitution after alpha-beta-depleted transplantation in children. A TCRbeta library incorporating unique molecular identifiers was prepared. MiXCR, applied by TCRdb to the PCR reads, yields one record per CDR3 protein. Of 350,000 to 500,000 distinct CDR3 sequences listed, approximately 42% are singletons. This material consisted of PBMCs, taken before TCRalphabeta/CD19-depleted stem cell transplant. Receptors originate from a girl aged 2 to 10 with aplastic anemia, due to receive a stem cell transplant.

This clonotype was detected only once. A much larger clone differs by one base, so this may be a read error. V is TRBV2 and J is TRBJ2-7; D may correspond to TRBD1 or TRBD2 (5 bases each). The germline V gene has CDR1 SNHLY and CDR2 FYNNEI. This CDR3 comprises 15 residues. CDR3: CASRSLIGTSYEHYF. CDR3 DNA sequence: TGTGCCAGCAGGAGTTTAATAGGGACCTCCTACGAGCATTACTTC.

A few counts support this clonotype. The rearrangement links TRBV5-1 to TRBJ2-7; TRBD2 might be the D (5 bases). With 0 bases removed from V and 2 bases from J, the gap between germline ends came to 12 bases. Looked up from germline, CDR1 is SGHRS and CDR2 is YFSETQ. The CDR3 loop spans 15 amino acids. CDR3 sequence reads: CASSLVPDGTYEQYF. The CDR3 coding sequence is TGCGCCAGCAGCTTGGTCCCTGACGGGACCTACGAGCAGTACTTC.

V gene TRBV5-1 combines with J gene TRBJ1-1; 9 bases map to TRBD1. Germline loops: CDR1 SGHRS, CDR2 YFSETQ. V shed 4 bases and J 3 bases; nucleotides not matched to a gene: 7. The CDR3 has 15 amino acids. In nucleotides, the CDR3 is TGCGCCAGCAGCGTGAGGACAGGGGCAGACACTGAAGCTTTCTTT. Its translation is CASSVRTGADTEAFF.

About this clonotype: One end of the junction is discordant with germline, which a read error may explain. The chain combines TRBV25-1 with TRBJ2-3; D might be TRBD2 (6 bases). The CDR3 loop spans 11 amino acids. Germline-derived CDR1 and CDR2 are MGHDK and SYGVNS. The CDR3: CASSGRTTEYF. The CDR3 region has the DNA TGTGCCAGCAGTGGGCGGACTACGGAGTATTTT.

In DNA form, the CDR3 reads TGTGCCAGCAGTTATATCCCCTACGAGCAGTACTTC. Protein: CASSYIPYEQYF. The chain combines TRBV6-6 with TRBJ2-7; unclear D gene. This CDR3 spans 12 amino acids. Germline V gives CDR1 MNHNY, CDR2 SVGAGI (reference sequence). Trimming cost V 3 bases and J 2 bases, with 5 bases left between them.

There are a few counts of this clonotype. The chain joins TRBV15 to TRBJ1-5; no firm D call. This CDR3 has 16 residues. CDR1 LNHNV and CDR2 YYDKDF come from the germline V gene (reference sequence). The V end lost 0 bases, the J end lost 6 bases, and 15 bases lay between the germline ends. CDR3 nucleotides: TGTGCCACCAGCAGAGATCGAGGTGGGGAAGGTCAGCCCCAGCATTTT. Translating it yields CATSRDRGGEGQPQHF.

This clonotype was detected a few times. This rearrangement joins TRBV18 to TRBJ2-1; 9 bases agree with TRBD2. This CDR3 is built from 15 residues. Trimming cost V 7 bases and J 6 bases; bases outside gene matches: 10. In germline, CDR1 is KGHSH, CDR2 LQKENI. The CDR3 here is CASFQGAGGPNEQFF. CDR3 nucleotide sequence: TGTGCCAGCTTCCAAGGGGCGGGAGGGCCCAATGAGCAGTTCTTC.

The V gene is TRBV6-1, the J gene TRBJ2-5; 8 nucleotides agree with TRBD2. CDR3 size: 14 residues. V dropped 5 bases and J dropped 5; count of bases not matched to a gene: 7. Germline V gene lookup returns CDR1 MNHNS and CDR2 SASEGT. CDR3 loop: CASSQPPGGETQYF. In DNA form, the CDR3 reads TGTGCCAGCAGTCAGCCCCCGGGAGGGGAGACCCAGTACTTC.

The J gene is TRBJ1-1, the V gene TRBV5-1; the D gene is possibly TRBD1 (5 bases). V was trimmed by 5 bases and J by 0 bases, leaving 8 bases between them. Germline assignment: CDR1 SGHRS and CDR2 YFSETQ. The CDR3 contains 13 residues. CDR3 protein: CASRGELNTEAFF. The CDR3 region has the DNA TGCGCCAGCAGAGGGGAGTTGAACACTGAAGCTTTCTTT.